This TCR beta chain was sequenced during a study of shared clonotypes between healthy human individuals. The V gene's germline CDR1 is MDHEN and CDR2 SYDVKM. The length of the CDR3 is 12 residues. V lost 10 bases, J lost 5 bases, and 12 bases lay in between. This table comes from immunoSEQ multiplex PCR, and its TCRdb copy is limited to in-frame clones, with some not included. Of 600,000 to 800,000 clones detected, 55% to 75% appear once; the ten largest clones hold more than 1.5%. The TCR comes from a woman younger than 45 in good health. Sequencing was done on a sample of memory CD4+ T cells sorted from blood. As to subset: CD45RA-negative fraction. The chain has TRBV28 and TRBJ1-5, with D unclear. The DNA of the CDR3 is TGTGCCACCCGACTTTCCGATCAGCCCCAGCATTTT. Its protein is CATRLSDQPQHF.